Listed below are T cell receptor beta chains from one sample, sequenced in a study of CD8 T cells in Susac syndrome. TCRdb passed the immunoSEQ multiplex PCR reads through MiXCR, listing each CDR3 protein once. The table lists 95,000 to 150,000 distinct CDR3 sequences, over 90% of them singletons. The specimen sequenced was CD8+ T cells from PBMCs. These receptors all stem from a human donor with Susac syndrome. Each CDR3 is given with its conserved first and last residue. The D gene is left open where the match is weak. Rows give clone size only sometimes, using once, few, many, or a class for an expanded clone.

NA	TRBJ2-7	TRBV3-1	NA	TGTGCCAGCAGCCAAGATATCCCTAGCTCCTACGAGCAGTACTTC	CASSQDIPSSYEQYF
NA	TRBJ2-7	TRBV18	NA	TGTGCCAGCTCGCTTCTAGGGGACGAGTATGACGAGCAGTACTTC	CASSLLGDEYDEQYF
NA	TRBJ2-1	TRBV20-1	TRBD2	TGCAGTGCTTCAATATTTAGCGGGAGCTCCTACAATGAGCAGTTCTTC	CSASIFSGSSYNEQFF
NA	TRBJ1-1	TRBV12-3/TRBV12-4	TRBD1	TGTGCCAGCAGTTTGACAGGGCCGAACACTGAAGCTTTCTTT	CASSLTGPNTEAFF
NA	TRBJ2-3	TRBV20-1	NA	TGCAGTGCTATCTTTAGAGACAGGCCTACGCAGTATTTT	CSAIFRDRPTQYF
NA	TRBJ2-1	TRBV11-1	NA	TGTGCCAGCAGCTTAGCAGAAACCCTGGCCAATGAGCAGTTCTTC	CASSLAETLANEQFF
once	TRBJ2-1	TRBV12-5	TRBD2	TGTGCTAGTGGTTTGGTCGGGACTACCGATGAGCAGTTCTTC	CASGLVGTTDEQFF
NA	TRBJ2-1	TRBV24-1	TRBD2	TGTGCCACCAGTGACTACAACGCGGGGGTTGGAGGGCAGTTCTTC	CATSDYNAGVGGQFF
NA	TRBJ2-3	TRBV5-1	NA	TGCGCCAGCAGCTTGTCGGCCAGGGAAATAGATACGCAGTATTTT	CASSLSAREIDTQYF
NA	TRBJ1-2	TRBV24-1	TRBD1	TGTGCCATCCAATCAGACAGGGATTATGGCTACACCTTC	CAIQSDRDYGYTF
NA	TRBJ2-1	TRBV20-1	NA	TGCAGTTCCCAAGACAGCTCCTACAATGAGCAGTTCTTC	CSSQDSSYNEQFF
NA	TRBJ2-3	TRBV2	TRBD1	TGTGCCAGCAGTGACGTGGGGACAGGGGGCACAGATACGCAGTATTTT	CASSDVGTGGTDTQYF
NA	TRBJ1-2	TRBV30	NA	TGTGCCTGGAGTTGGGTAAACTATGGCTACACCTTC	CAWSWVNYGYTF
NA	TRBJ1-1	TRBV27	NA	TGTGCCAGCAGTTTAGAACGCGCGAGGACTGAAGCTTTCTTT	CASSLERARTEAFF
NA	TRBJ2-7	TRBV7-9	NA	TGTGCCAGCAGCTTAATTCGGGGGACTTGGATGGGGGACGAGCAGTACTTC	CASSLIRGTWMGDEQYF
NA	TRBJ2-5	TRBV5-1	TRBD1	TGCGCCAGCAGCTGGGGGCCCGGACAGGGGAAAGAGACCCAGTACTTC	CASSWGPGQGKETQYF
NA	TRBJ2-5	TRBV5-1	TRBD1	TGCGCCAGCAGCTTCCAGGGACAGGGGTCGGAGACCCAGTACTTC	CASSFQGQGSETQYF
NA	TRBJ2-5	TRBV12-3/TRBV12-4	NA	TGTGCCAGCAGCCTCGCGCCAGGGGGAGGTCAGCAAGAGACCCAGTACTTC	CASSLAPGGGQQETQYF
once	TRBJ2-1	TRBV20-1	TRBD2	TGCAGTGCTATTAGCGGGGACTTTAACGAGCAGTTCTTC	CSAISGDFNEQFF
once	TRBJ1-5	TRBV19	TRBD1	TGTGCCAGTACCGAGGACAGGGAGTGGGACCAGCCCCAGCATTTT	CASTEDREWDQPQHF
once	TRBJ2-2	TRBV4-3	TRBD1	TGCGCCAGCAGCCAACGGACAGGGGGCGCGCCCACCGGGGAGCTGTTTTTT	CASSQRTGGAPTGELFF
few	TRBJ2-4	TRBV7-7	NA	TGTGCCAGCAGCCCAAGAGAAAAACCTCCCAAAAACATTCAGTACTTC	CASSPREKPPKNIQYF
NA	TRBJ2-3	TRBV20-1	TRBD1	TGCAGTGCAGCAGACAGGGGTTTCACAGATACGCAGTATTTT	CSAADRGFTDTQYF
NA	TRBJ2-3	TRBV4-1	NA	TGCGCCAGCAGCCAAGAGAACCCAGATACGCAGTATTTT	CASSQENPDTQYF
NA	TRBJ2-1	TRBV2	NA	TGTGCCAGCAGTGAATGGTACAATGAGCAGTTCTTC	CASSEWYNEQFF
NA	TRBJ1-2	TRBV6-6	NA	TGTGCCAGCAGTTACTACGCAGTAACATATGGCTACACCTTC	CASSYYAVTYGYTF
NA	TRBJ1-1	TRBV10-3	TRBD1	TGTGCCATCAGTGAATCTCAGGGGGCTGGAACTGAAGCTTTCTTT	CAISESQGAGTEAFF
NA	TRBJ1-1	TRBV30	NA	TGTGCCTGGAGTGGGGGGGATACTGAAGCTTTCTTT	CAWSGGDTEAFF
NA	TRBJ1-4	TRBV20-1	NA	TGCAGTGCTAGAGATAGCGTAGACCCTGACGACGAAAAACTGTTTTTT	CSARDSVDPDDEKLFF
NA	TRBJ2-7	TRBV7-9	NA	TGTGCCAGCAGCTTGGATCTGAACCACGAGCAGTACTTC	CASSLDLNHEQYF
NA	TRBJ2-7	TRBV6-2/TRBV6-3	TRBD2	TGTGCCAGCACCTTAGCGGGGCCGCAATCCGACGAGCAGTACTTC	CASTLAGPQSDEQYF
NA	TRBJ1-2	TRBV27	NA	TGTGCCAGCAGTTTATCCAGGACGGGCTATGGCTACACCTTC	CASSLSRTGYGYTF
NA	TRBJ2-1	TRBV3-1	TRBD2	TGTGCCAGCAGCCAAGGGGGACTAGGGATCTACAATGAGCAGTTCTTC	CASSQGGLGIYNEQFF
NA	TRBJ2-5	TRBV12-3/TRBV12-4	NA	TGTGCCAGCAGTTTAGTGTCTATCGGAGAGACCCAGTACTTC	CASSLVSIGETQYF
NA	TRBJ1-1	TRBV19	NA	TGTGCCAGCAGGGACATGAACACTGAAGCTTTCTTT	CASRDMNTEAFF
NA	TRBJ1-5	TRBV6-2/TRBV6-3	NA	TGTGCCAGCAGTTCTTCCTTCCGGTCAGGGGTCCAGCATTTT	CASSSSFRSGVQHF
once	TRBJ2-5	TRBV20-1	TRBD1	TGCAGTGCTAGAGGTCCCGGGACAGGGGGGGAGACCCAGTACTTC	CSARGPGTGGETQYF
once	TRBJ2-3	TRBV4-1	TRBD2	TGCGCCAGCAGCCCTCTAGCGGGAAACACAGATACGCAGTATTTT	CASSPLAGNTDTQYF
NA	TRBJ1-1	TRBV5-1	NA	TGCGCCAGCAGCCAAGAAGCTTTGAACACTGAAGCTTTCTTT	CASSQEALNTEAFF
NA	TRBJ2-1	TRBV20-1	TRBD1	TGCAGTGCTACTGCAGGGACAGGGCTTTACAATGAGCAGTTCTTC	CSATAGTGLYNEQFF
NA	TRBJ1-2	TRBV3-1	NA	TGTGCCAGCAGCCAAGAGGACGGATGGGGAACTTATGGCTACACCTTC	CASSQEDGWGTYGYTF
NA	TRBJ1-2	TRBV3-1	NA	TGTGCCAGCAGCCAAGGAACAGGGCGGGATTACTATGGCTACACCTTC	CASSQGTGRDYYGYTF
NA	TRBJ2-7	TRBV2	NA	TGTGCCAGCAGTGAGAGGCGGTACGAGCAGTACTTC	CASSERRYEQYF
NA	TRBJ1-5	TRBV7-8	TRBD1	TGTGCCAGCAGCTCCCGACAGGGGGGACAGCCCCAGCATTTT	CASSSRQGGQPQHF
NA	TRBJ1-2	TRBV27	TRBD1	TGTGCCAGCAGTTCCCGGGACAGGTTTAACTATGGCTACACCTTC	CASSSRDRFNYGYTF